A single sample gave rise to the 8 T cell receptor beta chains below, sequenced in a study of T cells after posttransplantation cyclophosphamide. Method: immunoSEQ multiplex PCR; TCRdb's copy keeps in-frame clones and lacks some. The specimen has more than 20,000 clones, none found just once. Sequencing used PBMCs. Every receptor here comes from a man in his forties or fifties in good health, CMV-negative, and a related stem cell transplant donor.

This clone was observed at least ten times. CDR3 sequence reads: CASNTGTGGPYEQYF. CDR3 bases: TGTGCCAGTAACACCGGGACAGGGGGCCCCTACGAGCAGTACTTC. The chain uses TRBV10-3 and TRBJ2-7, with 12 bases matching TRBD1. CDR3 length: 15 amino acids. The germline gives CDR1 ENHRY, CDR2 SYGVKD. Trimming took 10 bases from V and 2 from J; bases not matched to a gene: 9.

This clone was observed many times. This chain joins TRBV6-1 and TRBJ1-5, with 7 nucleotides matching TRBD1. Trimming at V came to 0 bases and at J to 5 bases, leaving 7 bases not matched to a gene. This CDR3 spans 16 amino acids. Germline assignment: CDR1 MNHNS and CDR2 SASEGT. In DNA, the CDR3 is TGTGCCAGCAGTGAAGCGTGGCAGGGGGGCGATCAGCCCCAGCATTTT. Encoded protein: CASSEAWQGGDQPQHF.

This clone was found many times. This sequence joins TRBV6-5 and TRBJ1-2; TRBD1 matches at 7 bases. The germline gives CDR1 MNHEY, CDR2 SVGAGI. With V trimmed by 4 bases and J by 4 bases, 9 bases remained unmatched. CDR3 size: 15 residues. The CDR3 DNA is TGTGCCAGCAGTTCGAACCGACAGGGTTTCTATGGCTACACCTTC. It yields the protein CASSSNRQGFYGYTF.

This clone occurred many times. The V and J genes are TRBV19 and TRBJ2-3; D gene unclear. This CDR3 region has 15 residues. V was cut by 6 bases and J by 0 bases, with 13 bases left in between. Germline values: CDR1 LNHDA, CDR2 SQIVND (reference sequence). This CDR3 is CASSPQHTSTDTQYF. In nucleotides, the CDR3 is TGTGCCAGTAGCCCACAGCATACTAGCACAGATACGCAGTATTTT.

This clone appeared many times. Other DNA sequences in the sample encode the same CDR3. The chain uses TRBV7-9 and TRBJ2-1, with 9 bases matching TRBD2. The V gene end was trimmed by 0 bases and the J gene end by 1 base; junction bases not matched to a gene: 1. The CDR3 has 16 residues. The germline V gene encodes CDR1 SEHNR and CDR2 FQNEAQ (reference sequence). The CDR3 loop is CASSLALAGSYNEQFF. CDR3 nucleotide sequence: TGTGCCAGCAGCTTAGCTCTAGCGGGATCCTACAATGAGCAGTTCTTC.

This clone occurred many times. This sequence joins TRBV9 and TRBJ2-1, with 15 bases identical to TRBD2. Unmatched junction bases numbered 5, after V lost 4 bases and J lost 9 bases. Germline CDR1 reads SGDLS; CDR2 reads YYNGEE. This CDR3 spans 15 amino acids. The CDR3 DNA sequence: TGTGCCAGCAGCACTCTGGGACTAGCGGGGGGTGAGCAGTTCTTC. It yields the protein CASSTLGLAGGEQFF.

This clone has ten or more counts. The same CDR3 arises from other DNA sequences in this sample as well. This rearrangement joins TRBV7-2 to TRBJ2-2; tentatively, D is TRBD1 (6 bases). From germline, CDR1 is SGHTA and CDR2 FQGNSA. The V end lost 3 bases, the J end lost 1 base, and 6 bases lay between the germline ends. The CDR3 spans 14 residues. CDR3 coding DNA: TGTGCCAGCAGCTTGGACAGGAACACCGGGGAGCTGTTTTTT. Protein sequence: CASSLDRNTGELFF.

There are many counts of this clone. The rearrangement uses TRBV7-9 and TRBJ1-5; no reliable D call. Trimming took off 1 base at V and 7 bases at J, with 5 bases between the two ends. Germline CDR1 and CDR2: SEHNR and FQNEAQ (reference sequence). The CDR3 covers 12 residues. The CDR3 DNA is TGTGCCAGCAGCTTAGGGGCACAGCCCCAGCATTTT. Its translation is CASSLGAQPQHF.